What follows are 2 T cell receptor beta chains derived from one specimen sequenced in a study of blood T cell repertoires in COVID-19. Clones were sequenced by immunoSEQ multiplex PCR, and TCRdb holds only the in-frame ones, with some missing. The table has roughly 150,000 clones, roughly 91% seen once. Sequencing was done on a sample of peripheral blood. The receptors come from a man younger than 35 with COVID-19, enrolled during active disease.

The chain uses TRBV12-3 or TRBV12-4 and TRBJ2-3, with no clear D. The CDR3 covers 13 residues. Trimming took 3 bases from V and 3 from J, leaving 7 bases between them. CDR3 in amino acids: CASSFLRTDTQYF. CDR3 DNA sequence: TGTGCCAGCAGTTTCCTGAGAACAGATACGCAGTATTTT.

This clone was recorded a few times. The chain employs TRBV11-2 and TRBJ2-1; 8 bases align to TRBD1. The ends lost 1 base at V and 0 bases at J; junction bases unmatched: 2. CDR1 SGHAT and CDR2 FQNNGV come from the germline V gene. The CDR3 is 16 amino acids. CDR3 sequence: CASSLGQGSSYNEQFF. Here the CDR3 DNA reads TGTGCCAGCAGCTTAGGACAGGGGAGCTCCTACAATGAGCAGTTCTTC.